This record covers a single T cell receptor beta chain. Antigen: not known. The data were obtained in a study of T cells after yellow fever vaccination. At the level of the study: SMART-Seq v4 Ultra Low Input prepared the low-cell-number fractions.

Points from the study as a whole: There was a small share of clonotypes that showed up in both the CD4 and CD8 compartments. Reappearing after the booster were most of the clones from primary vaccination (about 96% CD4, about 87% CD8).

Conversion of TCR transcripts into cDNA relied on 5'RACE template switching, which added a universal primer site and UMIs. TCRdb reprocessed the 5' RACE reads via MiXCR and lists one record per CDR3 protein. The sample consists of approximately 550,000 distinct CDR3 sequences, around an eighth of them appearing once. The CDR3 has 13 residues. CDR1 is SGHNT and CDR2 is YYREEE in the germline V gene (reference sequence). V was pared by 2 bases and J by 4 bases, with 7 bases between. The receptor was isolated from a young man who received the YFV17D yellow fever vaccine. The sequencing here drew on PBMCs, taken on the day of the yellow fever booster vaccination. V is TRBV5-4 and J is TRBJ2-1; D remains unclear. The CDR3 region has the DNA TGTGCCAGCAGCTTCCACCAATACAATGAGCAGTTCTTC. Translation: CASSFHQYNEQFF.